This is a list of T cell receptor beta chains from one sample in a study of T cell changes during pregnancy in multiple sclerosis. Only in-frame clones appear in the TCRdb table, and some are missing; sequencing was by immunoSEQ multiplex PCR. The sample records around 35,000 clones, over 90% being singletons. The sample in question was CD4+ T cells from peripheral blood mononuclear cells, obtained in the third trimester of pregnancy. The receptors come from a female donor in good health, enrolled as a control in a pregnancy study. The CDR3 runs from the conserved cysteine through the conserved F or W. D genes are given only for firm matches. Only some rows state a clone size, as once, few, many or a class for expanded clones.

clone size	V gene	D gene	J gene	CDR3 protein	CDR3 DNA
NA	TRBV6-5	NA	TRBJ2-1	CASSYGSKQFF	TGTGCCAGCAGTTACGGTAGTAAGCAGTTCTTC
NA	TRBV5-6	NA	TRBJ1-6	CASSWDNNSPLHF	TGTGCCAGCAGCTGGGACAACAATTCACCCCTCCACTTT
NA	TRBV7-2	TRBD1	TRBJ1-5	CASSFLGQNQPQHF	TGTGCCAGCAGCTTTTTGGGACAGAATCAGCCCCAGCATTTT
NA	TRBV9	NA	TRBJ1-3	CASSIWDNLSGNTIYF	TGTGCCAGCAGCATATGGGACAACCTCTCTGGAAACACCATATATTTT
NA	TRBV6-1	NA	TRBJ1-1	CASSVGQNTEAFF	TGTGCCAGCAGCGTGGGACAGAACACTGAAGCTTTCTTT
NA	TRBV4-2	TRBD2	TRBJ2-5	CASSQKTSGGIRETQYF	TGTGCCAGCAGCCAAAAGACTAGCGGGGGAATACGGGAGACCCAGTACTTC
NA	TRBV6-8	TRBD2	TRBJ2-1	CASSSPGTRDNEQFF	TGTGCCAGCAGTTCCCCCGGGACTAGGGACAATGAGCAGTTCTTC
few	TRBV4-3	TRBD1	TRBJ1-1	CASSRTPGQGNTEAFF	TGCGCCAGCAGCCGAACCCCGGGACAGGGGAACACTGAAGCTTTCTTT
NA	TRBV7-2	TRBD2	TRBJ2-3	CASSLAAGGPNTQYF	TGTGCCAGCAGCTTAGCAGCGGGGGGGCCAAATACGCAGTATTTT
NA	TRBV2	TRBD2	TRBJ2-1	CASGLAGSYNEQFF	TGTGCCAGTGGACTAGCGGGTTCCTACAATGAGCAGTTCTTC
NA	TRBV2	TRBD1	TRBJ2-7	CASSAGTVGPYEQYF	TGTGCCAGCAGTGCCGGGACAGTTGGGCCCTACGAGCAGTACTTC
NA	TRBV28	NA	TRBJ1-2	CASGRNYGYTF	TGTGCCAGCGGGAGGAACTATGGCTACACCTTC
NA	TRBV14	NA	TRBJ2-3	CASSQLGGARDTQYF	TGTGCCAGCAGCCAATTAGGGGGGGCCAGAGATACGCAGTATTTT
NA	TRBV30	NA	TRBJ2-6	CAWIWSPSGANVLTF	TGTGCCTGGATCTGGAGTCCCTCTGGGGCCAACGTCCTGACTTTC
NA	TRBV7-9	NA	TRBJ1-1	CASSFLNTEAFF	TGTGCCAGCAGCTTCTTGAACACTGAAGCTTTCTTT
NA	TRBV6-6	NA	TRBJ1-1	CASARGAGTEAFF	TGTGCCAGCGCCCGTGGCGCGGGCACTGAAGCTTTCTTT
NA	TRBV6-4	NA	TRBJ2-7	CASRLGHPYEQYF	TGTGCCAGCAGGCTGGGACACCCCTACGAGCAGTACTTC
once	TRBV6-5	NA	TRBJ1-1	CASTSHTEAFF	TGTGCCAGCACAAGCCACACTGAAGCTTTCTTT
NA	TRBV4-1	TRBD2	TRBJ2-3	CASSPLTSGDTDTQYF	TGCGCCAGCAGTCCACTGACTAGCGGGGACACAGATACGCAGTATTTT
NA	TRBV6-1	TRBD1	TRBJ1-2	CASSEGVTGAGYTF	TGTGCCAGCAGTGAAGGGGTCACAGGGGCAGGCTACACCTTC
NA	TRBV5-1	TRBD1	TRBJ1-1	CASSLGTGGLVSTEAFF	TGCGCCAGCAGCTTAGGGACAGGGGGATTGGTGAGCACTGAAGCTTTCTTT
NA	TRBV11-2	TRBD1	TRBJ2-1	CASSKTGRYNEQFF	TGTGCCAGCAGTAAGACAGGGCGGTACAATGAGCAGTTCTTC
NA	TRBV2	NA	TRBJ2-1	CASSEASRVGNEQFF	TGTGCCAGCAGTGAAGCCAGCAGGGTGGGCAATGAGCAGTTCTTC
once	TRBV9	NA	TRBJ2-2	CASSAITSYTGELFF	TGTGCCAGCAGCGCCATTACTTCTTACACCGGGGAGCTGTTTTTT
NA	TRBV30	NA	TRBJ1-2	CAWSTGQNYGYTF	TGTGCCTGGAGTACAGGGCAGAACTATGGCTACACCTTC
NA	TRBV19	NA	TRBJ1-1	CASSIAGATEAFF	TGTGCCAGTAGTATAGCAGGGGCGACTGAAGCTTTCTTT
NA	TRBV5-1	TRBD1	TRBJ2-3	CASSFGPQRQGTDTQYF	TGCGCCAGCAGCTTTGGGCCCCAGAGACAGGGGACAGATACGCAGTATTTT
NA	TRBV19	NA	TRBJ1-6	CASNRGDSPSPLHF	TGTGCCTCGAATCGGGGGGACTCCCCTTCACCCCTCCACTTT
NA	TRBV5-1	NA	TRBJ1-2	CASSLGERANYGYTF	TGCGCCAGCAGCTTGGGTGAGAGGGCTAACTATGGCTACACCTTC
NA	TRBV5-6	NA	TRBJ1-2	CASSFRTQSPGYTF	TGTGCCAGCAGCTTTAGGACACAGTCCCCTGGCTACACCTTC
NA	TRBV6-4	TRBD2	TRBJ2-1	CASSDSGGGADEQFF	TGTGCCAGCAGTGACTCGGGCGGGGGGGCTGATGAGCAGTTCTTC
NA	TRBV6-1	NA	TRBJ2-1	CASGRDSDRNEQFF	TGTGCCAGCGGCAGGGATTCGGATCGCAATGAGCAGTTCTTC
NA	TRBV13	NA	TRBJ2-7	CASSLGPQSGPSYEQYF	TGTGCCAGCAGCTTAGGCCCCCAAAGCGGACCCTCCTACGAGCAGTACTTC
NA	TRBV5-8	NA	TRBJ2-1	CASSAGLNSMNEQFF	TGTGCCAGCAGCGCGGGACTGAATTCAATGAATGAGCAGTTCTTC
NA	TRBV7-3	TRBD1	TRBJ2-1	CASSLRQGGNNEQFF	TGTGCCAGCAGCTTAAGACAGGGTGGGAATAATGAGCAGTTCTTC
NA	TRBV7-9	TRBD2	TRBJ2-3	CASSLGSGGAQDTQYF	TGTGCCAGCAGCTTAGGGAGCGGGGGGGCCCAAGATACGCAGTATTTT
NA	TRBV7-3	NA	TRBJ2-1	CASTSGGPNNEQFF	TGTGCCAGCACTTCCGGGGGGCCAAACAATGAGCAGTTCTTC
few	TRBV5-1	TRBD2	TRBJ2-1	CASSLPSSGGANEQFF	TGCGCCAGCAGCTTGCCCTCTAGCGGGGGGGCAAATGAGCAGTTCTTC
NA	TRBV4-2	TRBD1	TRBJ2-7	CASSTRTGGIYEQYF	TGTGCCAGCAGCACTCGGACAGGGGGGATCTACGAGCAGTACTTC
few	TRBV29-1	NA	TRBJ1-1	CSVRGNTEAFF	TGCAGCGTTCGGGGGAACACTGAAGCTTTCTTT
NA	TRBV9	NA	TRBJ2-2	CASSVEVKRELFF	TGTGCCAGCAGCGTAGAAGTTAAGCGGGAGCTGTTTTTT
NA	TRBV5-4	TRBD1	TRBJ1-2	CASSPQGAYGYTF	TGTGCCAGCAGCCCACAGGGGGCCTATGGCTACACCTTC
NA	TRBV30	NA	TRBJ1-4	CAWNRQYGEKLFF	TGTGCCTGGAACCGACAGTATGGGGAAAAACTGTTTTTT
NA	TRBV5-6	NA	TRBJ1-5	CASSLYAAAGNQPQHF	TGTGCCAGCAGCTTGTATGCGGCTGCGGGCAATCAGCCCCAGCATTTT
NA	TRBV11-2	TRBD2	TRBJ2-2	CASRPLAGGAGELFF	TGTGCCAGCCGGCCACTAGCGGGGGGGGCCGGGGAGCTGTTTTTT
NA	TRBV27	NA	TRBJ1-5	CASKVGAYSNQPQHF	TGTGCCAGCAAGGTGGGGGCCTATAGCAATCAGCCCCAGCATTTT
NA	TRBV18	NA	TRBJ1-5	CASSPPGGQPQHF	TGTGCCAGCTCACCACCGGGGGGTCAGCCCCAGCATTTT
NA	TRBV5-1	NA	TRBJ2-1	CASSLAGSGEQFF	TGCGCCAGCAGCTTGGCTGGCAGTGGTGAGCAGTTCTTC
NA	TRBV28	TRBD2	TRBJ2-5	CASSLLAEPQETQYF	TGTGCCAGCAGTTTACTAGCGGAACCGCAAGAGACCCAGTACTTC
NA	TRBV7-3	NA	TRBJ1-6	CASSLSGLRGGSYNSPLHF	TGTGCCAGCAGCTTAAGTGGCCTAAGGGGGGGGTCCTATAATTCACCCCTCCACTTT
NA	TRBV7-2	NA	TRBJ1-5	CASSPTEFLSNQPQHF	TGTGCCAGCAGCCCCACAGAATTCCTTAGCAATCAGCCCCAGCATTTT
NA	TRBV7-9	TRBD1	TRBJ1-4	CASSPGQLNEKLFF	TGTGCCAGCAGCCCGGGACAGCTTAATGAAAAACTGTTTTTT
NA	TRBV19	TRBD1	TRBJ1-2	CASSSPGTGDAYTF	TGTGCCAGTAGTTCGCCGGGGACAGGGGATGCCTACACCTTC
once	TRBV30	TRBD1	TRBJ1-2	CAWSPRDSSLYGYTF	TGTGCCTGGAGTCCCCGGGACAGCTCTTTGTATGGCTACACCTTC
NA	TRBV25-1	NA	TRBJ1-4	CASSEWGEAAEKLFF	TGTGCCAGCAGTGAATGGGGGGAGGCCGCTGAAAAACTGTTTTTT
NA	TRBV7-3	TRBD2	TRBJ2-3	CASSSRTSGGGDTQYF	TGTGCCAGCAGCTCCCGGACTAGCGGGGGTGGAGATACGCAGTATTTT
NA	TRBV5-1	NA	TRBJ1-5	CASSLEGGNQPQHF	TGCGCCAGCAGCTTGGAGGGGGGCAATCAGCCCCAGCATTTT